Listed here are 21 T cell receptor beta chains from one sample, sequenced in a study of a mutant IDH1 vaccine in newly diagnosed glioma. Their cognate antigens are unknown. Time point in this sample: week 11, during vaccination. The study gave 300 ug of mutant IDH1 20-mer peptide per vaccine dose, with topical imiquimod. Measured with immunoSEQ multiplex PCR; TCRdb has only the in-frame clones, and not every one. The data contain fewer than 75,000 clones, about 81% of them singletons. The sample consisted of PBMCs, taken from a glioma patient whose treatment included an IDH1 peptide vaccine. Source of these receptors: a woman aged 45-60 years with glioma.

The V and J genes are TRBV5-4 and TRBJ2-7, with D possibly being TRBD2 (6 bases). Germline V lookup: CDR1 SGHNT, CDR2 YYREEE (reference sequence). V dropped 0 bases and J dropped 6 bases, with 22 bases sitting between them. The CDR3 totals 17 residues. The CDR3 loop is CASSLGLGGSAWSEQYF. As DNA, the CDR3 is TGTGCCAGCAGCTTGGGCCTGGGGGGATCGGCCTGGAGCGAGCAGTACTTC.

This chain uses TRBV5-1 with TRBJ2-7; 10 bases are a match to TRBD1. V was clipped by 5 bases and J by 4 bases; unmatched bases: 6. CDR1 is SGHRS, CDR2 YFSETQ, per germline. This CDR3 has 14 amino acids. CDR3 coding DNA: TGCGCCAGCAGAACCGGGACAGGGGTTTACGAGCAGTACTTC. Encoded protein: CASRTGTGVYEQYF.

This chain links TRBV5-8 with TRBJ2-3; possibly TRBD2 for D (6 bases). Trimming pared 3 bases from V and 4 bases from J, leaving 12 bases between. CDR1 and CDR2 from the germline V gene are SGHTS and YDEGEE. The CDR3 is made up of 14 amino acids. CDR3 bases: TGTGCCAGCAGCTCGGACCGGAGGGCAGATACGCAGTATTTT. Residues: CASSSDRRADTQYF.

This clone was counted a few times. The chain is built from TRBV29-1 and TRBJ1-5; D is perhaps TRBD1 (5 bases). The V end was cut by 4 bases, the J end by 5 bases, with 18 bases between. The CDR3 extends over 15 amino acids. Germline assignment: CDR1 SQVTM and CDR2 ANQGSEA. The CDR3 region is CSVGEGMVGDQPQHF. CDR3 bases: TGCAGCGTTGGCGAGGGGATGGTGGGTGATCAGCCCCAGCATTTT.

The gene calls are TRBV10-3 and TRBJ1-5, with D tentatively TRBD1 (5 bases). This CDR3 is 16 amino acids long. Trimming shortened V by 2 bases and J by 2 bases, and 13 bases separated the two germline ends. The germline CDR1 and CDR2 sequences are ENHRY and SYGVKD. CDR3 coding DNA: TGTGCCATCAGTGAGGGGGGAGGGACGGGCAATCAGCCCCAGCATTTT. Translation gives CAISEGGGTGNQPQHF.

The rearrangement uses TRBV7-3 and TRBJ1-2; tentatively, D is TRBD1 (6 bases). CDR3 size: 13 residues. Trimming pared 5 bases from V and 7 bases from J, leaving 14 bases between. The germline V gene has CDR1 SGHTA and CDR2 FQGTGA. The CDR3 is CASSTTGIGGYTF. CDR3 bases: TGTGCCAGCAGCACTACAGGGATAGGTGGCTACACCTTC.

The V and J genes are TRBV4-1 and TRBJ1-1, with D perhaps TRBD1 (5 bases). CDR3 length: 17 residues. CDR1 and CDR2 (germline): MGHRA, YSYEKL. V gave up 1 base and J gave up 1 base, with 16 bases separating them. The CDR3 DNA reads TGCGCCAGCAGCCAAGGGCGGGCAAGGGGTCGGAACACTGAAGCTTTCTTT. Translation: CASSQGRARGRNTEAFF.

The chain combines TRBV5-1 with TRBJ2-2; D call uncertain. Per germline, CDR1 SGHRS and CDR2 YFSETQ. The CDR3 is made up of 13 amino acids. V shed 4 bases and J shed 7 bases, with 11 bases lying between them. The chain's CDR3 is CASSQIWGGELFF. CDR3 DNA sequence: TGCGCCAGCAGCCAAATATGGGGCGGGGAGCTGTTTTTT.

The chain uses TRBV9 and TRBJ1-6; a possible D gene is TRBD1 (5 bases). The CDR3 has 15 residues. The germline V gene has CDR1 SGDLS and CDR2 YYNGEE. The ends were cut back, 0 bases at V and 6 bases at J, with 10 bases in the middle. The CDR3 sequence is CASSVESGPNSPLHF. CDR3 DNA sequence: TGTGCCAGCAGCGTAGAATCAGGGCCTAATTCACCCCTCCACTTT.

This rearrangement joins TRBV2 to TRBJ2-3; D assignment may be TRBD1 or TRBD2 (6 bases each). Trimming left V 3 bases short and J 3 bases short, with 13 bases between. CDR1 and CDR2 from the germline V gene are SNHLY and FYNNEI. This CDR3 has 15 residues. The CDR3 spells CASSDWGAGTDTQYF. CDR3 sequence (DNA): TGTGCCAGCAGTGACTGGGGGGCGGGAACAGATACGCAGTATTTT.

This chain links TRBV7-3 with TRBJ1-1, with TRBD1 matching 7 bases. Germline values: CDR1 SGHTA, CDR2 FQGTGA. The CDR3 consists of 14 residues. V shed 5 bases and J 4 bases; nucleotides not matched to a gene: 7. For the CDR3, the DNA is TGTGCCAGCAGCCCGCAGACAGGGCGCACTGAAGCTTTCTTT. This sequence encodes CASSPQTGRTEAFF.

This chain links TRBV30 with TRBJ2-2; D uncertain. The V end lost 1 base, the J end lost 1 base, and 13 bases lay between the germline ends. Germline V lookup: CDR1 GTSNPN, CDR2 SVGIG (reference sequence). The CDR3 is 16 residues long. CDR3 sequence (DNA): TGTGCCTGGAGTGATGCGGCGGAGAGGAACACCGGGGAGCTGTTTTTT. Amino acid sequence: CAWSDAAERNTGELFF.

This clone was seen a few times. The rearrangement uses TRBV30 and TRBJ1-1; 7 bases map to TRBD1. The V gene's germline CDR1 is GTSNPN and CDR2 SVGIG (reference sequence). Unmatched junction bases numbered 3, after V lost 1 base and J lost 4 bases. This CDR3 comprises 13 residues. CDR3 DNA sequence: TGTGCCTGGAGTGATCAGGGGGGCACTGAAGCTTTCTTT. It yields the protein CAWSDQGGTEAFF.

The CDR3 protein is CASGLDPDSSTQYF. Here the CDR3 DNA reads TGTGCTAGTGGTTTGGACCCGGACAGCTCAACGCAGTATTTT. This rearrangement joins TRBV12-5 to TRBJ2-3, with a possible D match to TRBD1 (6 bases). V lost 1 base, J lost 9 bases, and 14 bases lay in between. The V gene's germline CDR1 is LGHNT and CDR2 FRNRAP. The CDR3 is 14 residues long.

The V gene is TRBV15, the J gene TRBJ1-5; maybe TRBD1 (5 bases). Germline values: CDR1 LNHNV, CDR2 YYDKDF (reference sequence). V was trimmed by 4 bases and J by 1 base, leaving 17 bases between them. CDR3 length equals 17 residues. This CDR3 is CATSKGGGAGSNQPQHF. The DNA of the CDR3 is TGTGCCACCAGCAAAGGTGGAGGGGCAGGCAGCAATCAGCCCCAGCATTTT.

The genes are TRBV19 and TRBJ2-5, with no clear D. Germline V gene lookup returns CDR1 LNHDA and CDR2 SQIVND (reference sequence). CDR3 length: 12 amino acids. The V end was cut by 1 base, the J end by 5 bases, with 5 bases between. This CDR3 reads CASSIGGETQYF. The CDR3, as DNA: TGTGCCAGTAGTATAGGTGGGGAGACCCAGTACTTC.

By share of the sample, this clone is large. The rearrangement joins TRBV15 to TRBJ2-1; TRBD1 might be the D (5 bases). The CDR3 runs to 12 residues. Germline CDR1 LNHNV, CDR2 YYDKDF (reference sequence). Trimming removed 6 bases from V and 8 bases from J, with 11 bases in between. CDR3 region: CATRGLGDEQFF. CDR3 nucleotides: TGTGCCACCAGGGGGCTAGGGGATGAGCAGTTCTTC.

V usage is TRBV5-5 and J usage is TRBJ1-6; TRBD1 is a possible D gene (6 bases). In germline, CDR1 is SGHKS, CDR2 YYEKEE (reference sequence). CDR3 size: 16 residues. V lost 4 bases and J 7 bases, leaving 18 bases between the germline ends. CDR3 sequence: CASSPGTRGGNSPLHF. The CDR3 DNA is TGTGCCAGCAGCCCTGGGACCAGGGGCGGCAATTCACCCCTCCACTTT.

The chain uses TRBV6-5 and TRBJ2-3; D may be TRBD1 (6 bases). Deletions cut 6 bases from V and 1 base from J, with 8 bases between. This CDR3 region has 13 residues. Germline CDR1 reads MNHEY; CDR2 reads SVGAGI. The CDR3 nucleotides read TGTGCCAGCAGCGGGACACGCACAGATACGCAGTATTTT. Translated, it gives CASSGTRTDTQYF.

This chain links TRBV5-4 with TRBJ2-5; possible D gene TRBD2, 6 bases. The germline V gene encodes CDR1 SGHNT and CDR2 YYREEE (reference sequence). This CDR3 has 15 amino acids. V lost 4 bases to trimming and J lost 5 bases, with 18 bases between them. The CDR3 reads CASSLGTLDGETQYF. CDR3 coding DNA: TGTGCCAGCAGCCTCGGGACTCTCGATGGGGAGACCCAGTACTTC.

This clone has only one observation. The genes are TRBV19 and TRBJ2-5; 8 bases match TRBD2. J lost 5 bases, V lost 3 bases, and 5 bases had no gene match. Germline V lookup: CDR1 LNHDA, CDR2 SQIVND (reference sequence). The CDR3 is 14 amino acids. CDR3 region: CASSMVGGGETQYF. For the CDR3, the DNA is TGTGCCAGTAGTATGGTCGGCGGGGGGGAGACCCAGTACTTC. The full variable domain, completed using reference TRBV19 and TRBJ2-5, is DGGITQSPKYLFRKEGQNVTLSCEQNLNHDAMYWYRQDPGQGLRLIYYSQIVNDFQKGDIAEGYSVSREKKESFPLTVTSAQKNPTAFYLCASSMVGGGETQYFGPGTRLLVL.